Listed here is a single T cell receptor beta chain. Its antigen is still unknown. The entry originates in a study of cytomegalovirus exposure and HLA in healthy donors. It was with 60 Vbeta and 13 Jbeta primers that the PCR ran. Measured with immunoSEQ multiplex PCR; TCRdb has only the in-frame clones, and not every one. The sample has around 130,000 clones; 65% to 85% are singletons. The study's findings and limits: In an earlier analysis, most TCR beta V segments were productive about 87% or about 30% of the time. Of the V segments, some could not be distinguished, including TRBV6-2 and TRBV6-3, and were excluded. It was 150 or so TCR beta chains that were listed as cytomegalovirus-associated.

The CDR3 has 14 amino acids. The J gene is TRBJ2-5, the V gene TRBV21-1; TRBD2, as called in the table, went unchecked against the DNA. TRBV21-1 constitutes a pseudogene. The sequence was obtained from a woman aged 35 to 49 in good health and CMV-seropositive. Sequencing used PBMCs. The CDR3 DNA reads as TGTGCCAGCAGCTCCGCAAGGAGGGAAGAGACCCAGTACTTC. It encodes CASSSARREETQYF.